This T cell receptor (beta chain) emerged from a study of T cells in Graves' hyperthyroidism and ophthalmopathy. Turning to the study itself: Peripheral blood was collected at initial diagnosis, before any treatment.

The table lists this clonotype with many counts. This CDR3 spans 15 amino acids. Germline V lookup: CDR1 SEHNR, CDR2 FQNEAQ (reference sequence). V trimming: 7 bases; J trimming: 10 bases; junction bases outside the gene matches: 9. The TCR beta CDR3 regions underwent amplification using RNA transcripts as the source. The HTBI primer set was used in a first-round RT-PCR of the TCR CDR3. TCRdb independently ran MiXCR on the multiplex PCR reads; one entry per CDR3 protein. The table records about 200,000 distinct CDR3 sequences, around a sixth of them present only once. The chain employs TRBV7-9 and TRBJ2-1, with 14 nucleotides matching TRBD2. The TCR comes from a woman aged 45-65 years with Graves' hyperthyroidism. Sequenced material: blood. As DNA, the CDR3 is TGTGCCAGCACCCCGGCGGGACTAGCGGGAGACGAGCAGTTCTTC. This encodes CASTPAGLAGDEQFF.